A selection of T cell receptor beta chains follows, all from one sample in a study of blood T cell repertoires in COVID-19. Sequenced by immunoSEQ multiplex PCR; TCRdb stores in-frame clones only, minus some. The sample consists of hundreds of thousands of clones, 80% to 90% of them appearing once. The sequenced material came from PBMCs or T cells enriched from blood (not recorded which). The receptors here all came from a man between 18 and 29 years old who had recovered from COVID-19. Both conserved end residues are part of each CDR3. The order of the fields is V gene, D gene, J gene, clone size, CDR3 DNA, CDR3 protein. D genes are given only for firm matches. A clone size is listed for some rows: how often the clone was seen (once, few, many), or a class if it is expanded.

V: TRBV19; D: .; J: TRBJ1-2; size: .; DNA: TGTGCCAGTAGTATTGACAGCAACTATGGCTACACCTTC; CDR3: CASSIDSNYGYTF
V: TRBV11-2; D: TRBD2; J: TRBJ2-1; size: .; DNA: TGTGCCAGCAGCTTAGTGGGCGGGGGGCCGAGCTCCTACAATGAGCAGTTCTTC; CDR3: CASSLVGGGPSSYNEQFF
V: TRBV28; D: .; J: TRBJ2-5; size: .; DNA: TGTGCCAGCAGTGACAGGTCCCCGGAGACCCAGTACTTC; CDR3: CASSDRSPETQYF
V: TRBV7-2; D: TRBD1; J: TRBJ1-2; size: .; DNA: TGTGCCAGCAGCCCCCTGAGGGGACAGGGTGGGTATGGCTACACCTTC; CDR3: CASSPLRGQGGYGYTF
V: TRBV20-1; D: TRBD1; J: TRBJ2-1; size: .; DNA: TGCAGTGGGGGACAGTACAATGAGCAGTTCTTC; CDR3: CSGGQYNEQFF
V: TRBV10-3; D: .; J: TRBJ2-7; size: .; DNA: TGTGCCATCAGCGACCCCAACTACGCCGCGGGTGGCTACGAGCAGTACTTC; CDR3: CAISDPNYAAGGYEQYF
V: TRBV7-2; D: .; J: TRBJ1-5; size: .; DNA: TGTGCCAGCAGCTTAGGGAGTCCCGGCAATCAGCCCCAGCATTTT; CDR3: CASSLGSPGNQPQHF
V: TRBV2; D: .; J: TRBJ1-6; size: few; DNA: TGTGCCAGCGAGATCGGGACCTCCTCAGGGGCCCTCCACTTT; CDR3: CASEIGTSSGALHF
V: TRBV5-1; D: .; J: TRBJ2-7; size: .; DNA: TGCGCCAGCAGCTTGGGGCAGGACTACGAGCAGTACTTC; CDR3: CASSLGQDYEQYF
V: TRBV5-1; D: TRBD2; J: TRBJ2-7; size: once; DNA: TGCGCCAGCAGCTCCAGCGGGGGGGTCTACGAGCAGTACTTC; CDR3: CASSSSGGVYEQYF
V: TRBV19; D: .; J: TRBJ2-2; size: .; DNA: TGTGCCAGTAGCCCCTCTGCGTTGACCGGGGAGCTGTTTTTT; CDR3: CASSPSALTGELFF
V: TRBV7-8; D: TRBD1; J: TRBJ1-1; size: .; DNA: TGTGCCAGCAGCTCATTAACAGGGGGGCAAGCTTTCTTT; CDR3: CASSSLTGGQAFF
V: TRBV21-1; D: .; J: TRBJ2-3; size: few; DNA: TGTGCCAGCAGCAAAAAAGTGTACGGTGAGCGGGTATACACAGATACGCAGTATTTT; CDR3: CASSKKVYGERVYTDTQYF
V: TRBV30; D: TRBD1; J: TRBJ2-7; size: .; DNA: TGTGCCTGGAGCGTCCCGGGACAGGGGTTCGAGCAGTACTTC; CDR3: CAWSVPGQGFEQYF
V: TRBV7-9; D: TRBD1; J: TRBJ1-6; size: once; DNA: TGTGCCAGCAGCTCGAAGCAGGGGGCCCTTGGATCACCCCTCCACTTT; CDR3: CASSSKQGALGSPLHF
V: TRBV5-1; D: .; J: TRBJ1-4; size: .; DNA: TGCGCCAGCAGCTTGGTAGGGGCTAATGAAAAACTGTTTTTT; CDR3: CASSLVGANEKLFF
V: TRBV28; D: TRBD1; J: TRBJ1-1; size: .; DNA: TGTGCCAGCAGTTTGGGACAGGGGGTGAGGACTGAAGCTTTCTTT; CDR3: CASSLGQGVRTEAFF
V: TRBV6-5; D: .; J: TRBJ1-5; size: .; DNA: TGTGCCAGCAGACAGGACATGAATCAGCCCCAGCATTTT; CDR3: CASRQDMNQPQHF
V: TRBV7-9; D: .; J: TRBJ2-1; size: .; DNA: TGTGCCAGCATCGAGGCGTCGGGGGGCGAGTTCTTC; CDR3: CASIEASGGEFF
V: TRBV10-2; D: TRBD1; J: TRBJ1-6; size: few; DNA: TGCGCCAGCAGTATCAGGGGGGATTCACCCCTCCACTTT; CDR3: CASSIRGDSPLHF
V: TRBV30; D: .; J: TRBJ2-7; size: .; DNA: TGTGCCTGGAGTGTTGGAGGCGTGGGCTACGAGCAGTACTTC; CDR3: CAWSVGGVGYEQYF
V: TRBV28; D: .; J: TRBJ1-1; size: .; DNA: TGTGCCAGCAGTCTCAGAACCCAACTCCAGGGGAAAGCTTTCTTT; CDR3: CASSLRTQLQGKAFF
V: TRBV19; D: .; J: TRBJ2-1; size: .; DNA: TGTGCCAGTAGTCCACAGGGAGTGGGTGAGCAGTTCTTC; CDR3: CASSPQGVGEQFF
V: TRBV5-8; D: TRBD1; J: TRBJ1-5; size: few; DNA: TGTGCCAGCAGCTACGGGACAGGTTACGGTGATCAGCCCCAGCATTTT; CDR3: CASSYGTGYGDQPQHF
V: TRBV11-3; D: TRBD2; J: TRBJ2-1; size: .; DNA: TGTGCCAGCAGCTCGTCCTTTACTAGCGGGAGCAATGAGCAGTTCTTC; CDR3: CASSSSFTSGSNEQFF
V: TRBV18; D: TRBD1; J: TRBJ1-1; size: few; DNA: TGTGCCAGCTCACCACACTCCCCGGGACAGGGTGGTGAAGCTTTCTTT; CDR3: CASSPHSPGQGGEAFF
V: TRBV7-9; D: .; J: TRBJ1-1; size: .; DNA: TGTGCCAGCAGCTTTGGGGGCCTGAACACTGAAGCTTTCTTT; CDR3: CASSFGGLNTEAFF
V: TRBV3-1/TRBV3-2; D: TRBD1; J: TRBJ1-5; size: .; DNA: TGTGCCAGCAGCCAAGGTGACAGGGCCGGTCAGCCCCAGCATTTT; CDR3: CASSQGDRAGQPQHF
V: TRBV5-8; D: .; J: TRBJ2-6; size: .; DNA: TGTGCCAGCAGCTTTGGAGTCCACTCTGGGGCCAACGTCCTGACTTTC; CDR3: CASSFGVHSGANVLTF
V: TRBV4-1; D: .; J: TRBJ1-1; size: .; DNA: TGCGCCAGCAGCCAAGGACTTAGACTAGAGGACACTGAAGCTTTCTTT; CDR3: CASSQGLRLEDTEAFF
V: TRBV19; D: .; J: TRBJ1-2; size: .; DNA: TGTGCCAGTAGTATATCCCCAGAAAACTATGGCTACACCTTC; CDR3: CASSISPENYGYTF
V: TRBV10-3; D: TRBD1; J: TRBJ1-5; size: .; DNA: TGTGCCATCAGTGGGGGACAGGGGGGAGGCGGCAATCAGCCCCAGCATTTT; CDR3: CAISGGQGGGGNQPQHF
V: TRBV7-9; D: .; J: TRBJ1-1; size: .; DNA: TGTGCCAGCAGCTTGGGCGGGATTGAAGCTTTCTTT; CDR3: CASSLGGIEAFF
V: TRBV6-5; D: .; J: TRBJ2-5; size: .; DNA: TGTGCCAGCAGCCTAGGCCCCCAAGAGACCCAGTACTTC; CDR3: CASSLGPQETQYF
V: TRBV3-1/TRBV3-2; D: .; J: TRBJ2-7; size: once; DNA: TGTGCCAGCAGCCAAGATGGGTGGCGACTTTCCTACGAGCAGTACTTC; CDR3: CASSQDGWRLSYEQYF
V: TRBV27; D: TRBD1; J: TRBJ2-2; size: .; DNA: TGTGCCAGCACCCGGACAGGGGGCACCGGGGAGCTGTTTTTT; CDR3: CASTRTGGTGELFF
V: TRBV5-1; D: TRBD1; J: TRBJ1-1; size: .; DNA: TGCGCCAGCGCTAACAGGGGTGGCTCTGACACTGAAGCTTTCTTT; CDR3: CASANRGGSDTEAFF